This T cell receptor beta chain was observed in a study of shared clonotypes between healthy human individuals. Profiled with immunoSEQ multiplex PCR; TCRdb holds only in-frame clones, not every one. The sample contains a few hundred thousand clones, roughly 95% of which appear only once. Germline values: CDR1 MNHEY, CDR2 SMNVEV (reference sequence). V lost 8 bases and J 15 bases, leaving 17 bases between the germline ends. This CDR3 spans 11 amino acids. Positively selected for CCR7, the CD45RO-negative cells used as naive CD8 cells excluded terminally differentiated effector memory CD45RA+ cells. The clonotype was recovered from a woman aged 30 to 39 in good health. The chain recombines TRBV27 with TRBJ2-1; maybe TRBD2 (5 bases). Sequences were obtained from naive CD8+ T cells sorted from blood. The chain's CDR3 is CASDPGSGPFF. Written as DNA, the CDR3 is TGTGCCAGCGACCCTGGGAGCGGTCCGTTCTTC.